A single sample gave rise to the 15 T cell receptor beta chains below, sequenced in a study of T cells after yellow fever vaccination. TCRdb re-called the 5' RACE reads through MiXCR, storing one row per CDR3 protein. The table lists 200,000 to 300,000 distinct CDR3 sequences, about 7% of them singletons. The specimen comprised CD4+ T cells sorted from PBMCs, sampled 15 days after the yellow fever booster vaccination. The receptor set was obtained from a man aged 25-45 years who received the YFV17D yellow fever vaccine.

This chain joins TRBV20-1 and TRBJ2-5; TRBD2 aligns across 9 bases. The CDR3 spans 14 residues. V gave up 6 bases and J gave up 0 bases; unmatched junction bases: 5. Germline CDR1 is DFQATT and CDR2 is SNEGSKA (reference sequence). CDR3 region: CSAIAGEYQETQYF. The CDR3 region has the DNA TGCAGTGCAATAGCGGGAGAGTACCAAGAGACCCAGTACTTC.

The V and J genes are TRBV20-1 and TRBJ1-2, with TRBD1 matching 8 bases. The CDR3 has 15 residues. After removal of 6 bases from V and 5 bases from J, the junction contained 14 bases not matched to a gene. Germline CDR1 is DFQATT and CDR2 is SNEGSKA (reference sequence). The CDR3 spells CSAERRTGRLYGYTF. The CDR3 bases are TGCAGTGCCGAGAGAAGGACAGGGCGGCTATATGGCTACACCTTC.

In this sample, this clonotype turned up many times. The genes are TRBV29-1 and TRBJ2-3; no clear D. Trimming removed 2 bases from V and 4 bases from J, with 7 bases in between. Germline V gene data show CDR1 as SQVTM and CDR2 as ANQGSEA. The CDR3 consists of 12 residues. The chain's CDR3 is CSVENGADTQYF. CDR3 bases: TGCAGCGTTGAAAATGGCGCAGATACGCAGTATTTT.

At least ten counts were recorded for this clonotype. V gene TRBV3-1 combines with J gene TRBJ1-1; D remains unclear. The germline CDR1 and CDR2 sequences are LGHDT and YNNKEL (reference sequence). Trimming took off 0 bases at V and 8 bases at J, with 7 bases between the two ends. The CDR3 contains 12 residues. In DNA form, the CDR3 reads TGTGCCAGCAGCCAAGAGGGAAGGGAAGCTTTCTTT. Its protein product is CASSQEGREAFF.

The gene calls are TRBV20-1 and TRBJ2-3; 7 positions match TRBD2. Germline V gene lookup returns CDR1 DFQATT and CDR2 SNEGSKA (reference sequence). This CDR3 has 17 residues. The V segment lost 2 bases and the J segment 3 bases; nucleotides outside the gene matches: 14. CDR3 sequence (DNA): TGCAGTGCTAGACACCCACGGGGCGGGAGCGGGACAGATACGCAGTATTTT. Translated, it gives CSARHPRGGSGTDTQYF.

The chain combines TRBV4-2 with TRBJ1-5; the D is unclear. Germline CDR1 is LGHNA and CDR2 is YNFKEQ. V lost 0 bases and J 4 bases, leaving 7 bases between the germline ends. This CDR3 has 14 amino acids. The CDR3 coding sequence is TGTGCCAGCAGCCAAGACCGGATTAATCAGCCCCAGCATTTT. Amino acids: CASSQDRINQPQHF.

The rearrangement uses TRBV7-2 and TRBJ2-7, with 7 bases aligning to TRBD2. In germline, CDR1 is SGHTA, CDR2 FQGNSA. J lost 2 bases, V lost 5 bases, and 9 bases had no gene match. The CDR3 runs to 15 residues. CDR3 bases: TGTGCCAGCAGCCTAGTGGTGGGAGGGGCCTACGAGCAGTACTTC. It codes for CASSLVVGGAYEQYF.

In this sample, this clonotype turned up a few times. The V and J genes are TRBV7-2 and TRBJ1-5, with unresolved D. The ends were cut back, 5 bases at V and 6 bases at J, with 17 bases in the middle. The CDR3 consists of 15 residues. The germline gives CDR1 SGHTA, CDR2 FQGNSA. CDR3 DNA sequence: TGTGCCAGCAGCGCAGGCGGAACATCGGGTCAGCCCCAGCATTTT. The encoded protein is CASSAGGTSGQPQHF.

The table lists this clonotype with a few counts. The chain employs TRBV29-1 and TRBJ2-5, with D possibly being TRBD1 or TRBD2 (5 bases each). Per germline, CDR1 SQVTM and CDR2 ANQGSEA. This CDR3 is built from 16 residues. Trimming took 3 bases from V and 1 from J, leaving 18 bases between them. The CDR3 DNA is TGCAGCGTTGATGGCTCCGGGACGAATTTCCAAGAGACCCAGTACTTC. Protein: CSVDGSGTNFQETQYF.

V is TRBV6-5 and J is TRBJ1-2, with D possibly being TRBD1 (5 bases). Trimming removed 0 bases from V and 4 bases from J, with 12 bases in between. Germline V CDR1 and CDR2: MNHEY, SVGAGI. The CDR3 is 15 residues long. The CDR3 nucleotides read TGTGCCAGCAGTTACTCGCCCGGGACTGGCTATGGCTACACCTTC. It is translated as CASSYSPGTGYGYTF.

This clonotype was detected only a few times. The junction differs from germline at one of its ends, possibly a read error. V usage is TRBV7-3 and J usage is TRBJ2-7; 9 positions match TRBD1. Germline V gives CDR1 SGHTA, CDR2 FQGTGA. The CDR3 spans 15 residues. This CDR3 reads CASSLTGDRDYEQYF. CDR3 nucleotide sequence: TGTGCCAGCAGCCTAACCGGGGACAGGGACTACGAGCAGTACTTC.

The rearrangement joins TRBV28 to TRBJ2-3; no firm D call. Germline assignment: CDR1 MDHEN and CDR2 SYDVKM. The CDR3 has 12 amino acids. The V and J ends lost 7 bases and 6 bases respectively, with 11 bases between them. CDR3 amino acids: CASTLLGDTQYF. CDR3 sequence (DNA): TGTGCCAGCACCTTATTGGGGGATACGCAGTATTTT. Full variable domain (remainder filled in from reference TRBV28 and TRBJ2-3): DVKVTQSSRYLVKRTGEKVFLECVQDMDHENMFWYRQDPGLGLRLIYFSYDVKMKEKGDIPEGYSVSREKKERFSLILESASTNQTSMYLCASTLLGDTQYFGPGTRLTVL.

This sequence joins TRBV20-1 and TRBJ2-1, with 8 positions matching TRBD2. V shed 5 bases, J shed 0 bases, and the junction held 18 bases outside the gene matches. CDR1 DFQATT and CDR2 SNEGSKA come from the germline V gene (reference sequence). The CDR3 is made up of 19 amino acids. CDR3 coding DNA: TGCAGTGCTGGGGGTAGCGCGGGAGGACCTCAACGCTCCTACAATGAGCAGTTCTTC. Translation: CSAGGSAGGPQRSYNEQFF.

This clonotype was counted a few times. The chain employs TRBV6-2 or TRBV6-3 and TRBJ2-5; no clear D. The CDR3 consists of 11 residues. Germline CDR1 is MNHEY and CDR2 is SVGEGT. With 8 bases removed from V and 5 bases from J, the gap between germline ends came to 9 bases. The CDR3 reads CASRTRETQYF. CDR3 bases: TGTGCCAGCCGGACCCGGGAGACCCAGTACTTC.

In its sample, this clonotype was seen a few times. The chain uses TRBV6-6 and TRBJ2-7; tentatively, D is TRBD2 (5 bases). CDR1 and CDR2 from the germline V gene are MNHNY and SVGAGI (reference sequence). V was trimmed by 6 bases and J by 2 bases, leaving 11 bases between them. This CDR3 spans 13 amino acids. CDR3 region: CASRDPGTYEQYF. The DNA of the CDR3 is TGTGCCAGCAGAGACCCGGGAACCTACGAGCAGTACTTC.